The present T cell receptor (beta chain) was sequenced within a study of cytomegalovirus exposure and HLA in healthy donors. In regard to this clone: The antigen remains undetermined. The junction shows a germline mismatch at one end, possibly a read error.

Use of 60 Vbeta and 13 Jbeta primers characterized the PCR. Assay: immunoSEQ multiplex PCR; the TCRdb copy retains only in-frame clones and omits some. Here the sample spans over 150,000 clones, around 77% being singletons. General study results and limits: Available immune exposure information was restricted to CMV serostatus only.

From germline, CDR1 is MGHRA and CDR2 YSYEKL. CDR3 size: 15 residues. V and J are TRBV4-1 and TRBJ1-1, with D uncertain. Sequenced input: PBMCs. The receptor was derived from a woman aged 30 to 39 in good health and CMV-seronegative. This chain's CDR3 is CASSPNFGLKTEAFF. In DNA form, the CDR3 reads TGCGCCAGCAGCCCTAACTTCGGTTTGAAGACTGAAGCTTTCTTT.